The T cell receptor (beta chain) under discussion was sequenced for a study of cytotoxic CD8 clonotypes in ibrutinib-treated CLL. Generated by immunoSEQ multiplex PCR, the TCRdb table keeps only in-frame clones and is missing some. Of under 300,000 clones in the sample, about 72% were seen once. General observations from the study: The study found baseline clonality above age-matched healthy donors, tracking circulating CD8+ T-cell counts. Upon ibrutinib response clonality rose, and upon progression it fell back toward baseline. Contraction or stability on treatment characterized the public clonotypes, which were uncommon. Investigators sampled sustained-remission and progressing patients at differing times.

Trimming pared 0 bases from V and 1 base from J, leaving 10 bases between. Germline CDR1 and CDR2: MNHEY and SVGAGI. CDR3 size: 16 residues. This clone was detected once. The antigen remains unidentified. The TCR originated in a human donor with chronic lymphocytic leukemia. This chain links TRBV6-5 with TRBJ1-5; D possibly corresponds to TRBD1 (6 bases). Sequencing used PBMCs, obtained at disease progression, from a patient treated with ibrutinib. The CDR3 spells CASSYSKGGSNQPQHF. CDR3 in DNA: TGTGCCAGCAGTTACTCGAAGGGGGGCAGCAATCAGCCCCAGCATTTT.